The 29 T cell receptor beta chains below all came from one sample that was sequenced in a study of blood T cell repertoires in COVID-19. The protocol was immunoSEQ multiplex PCR, while the TCRdb copy is restricted to in-frame clones and leaves out a portion. The table lists around 140,000 clones, more than 75% of them singletons. Source material: peripheral blood. These TCRs come from a man at least 80 years old with acute or convalescent COVID-19.

The V and J genes are TRBV24-1 and TRBJ2-5, with D perhaps matching TRBD1 (6 bases). The CDR3 totals 16 residues. Trimming cost V 1 base and J 1 base, with 12 bases left between them. Germline CDR1 KGHDR, CDR2 SFDVKD. The CDR3 is CATSDFWQGSQETQYF. CDR3 DNA: TGTGCCACCAGTGATTTTTGGCAGGGGAGCCAAGAGACCCAGTACTTC.

V is TRBV5-1 and J is TRBJ2-5; 7 nucleotides match TRBD1. CDR3 length: 14 amino acids. The V gene end was trimmed by 4 bases and the J gene end by 5 bases; junction bases not matched to a gene: 8. Germline CDR1 is SGHRS and CDR2 is YFSETQ. The CDR3 DNA sequence: TGCGCCAGCAGCCCAGGACAGGAGCCTGAGACCCAGTACTTC. Amino acids: CASSPGQEPETQYF.

V and J are TRBV7-6 and TRBJ1-5; D is possibly TRBD1 (5 bases). Germline V gene lookup returns CDR1 SGHVS and CDR2 FNYEAQ. This CDR3 region has 17 residues. The V end was cut by 5 bases, the J end by 0 bases, with 17 bases between. CDR3 in DNA: TGTGCCAGCAGCCCCGGGGGTGGGAGCTATAGCAATCAGCCCCAGCATTTT. Protein product: CASSPGGGSYSNQPQHF.

V is TRBV7-8 and J is TRBJ2-3; perhaps TRBD2 as D (5 bases). Trimming pared 5 bases from V and 0 bases from J, leaving 18 bases between. Germline V CDR1 and CDR2: SGHVS, FQNEAQ. The CDR3 has 17 amino acids. The CDR3 nucleotides are TGTGCCAGCAGCCCCCGTTACGGGGATTCTAGCACAGATACGCAGTATTTT. Its translation is CASSPRYGDSSTDTQYF.

The chain combines TRBV20-1 with TRBJ2-1, with 7 bases identical to TRBD2. Germline values: CDR1 DFQATT, CDR2 SNEGSKA (reference sequence). Trimming cost V 3 bases and J 6 bases; bases outside gene matches: 17. CDR3 size: 17 residues. In DNA form, the CDR3 reads TGCAGTGCTAGTGTTCTAGGTGCGGGAGATCCCTCCAATGAGCAGTTCTTC. Amino acids: CSASVLGAGDPSNEQFF.

The rearrangement joins TRBV30 to TRBJ1-1; a possible D gene is TRBD1 (5 bases). Trimming shortened V by 0 bases and J by 1 base, and 6 bases separated the two germline ends. This CDR3 comprises 13 residues. The germline V gene encodes CDR1 GTSNPN and CDR2 SVGIG (reference sequence). The CDR3 sequence is CAWSVGQNTEAFF. CDR3 bases: TGTGCCTGGAGTGTCGGACAGAACACTGAAGCTTTCTTT.

The rearrangement joins TRBV7-9 to TRBJ1-6, with no clear D. Germline assignment: CDR1 SEHNR and CDR2 FQNEAQ (reference sequence). This CDR3 has 14 residues. Trimming left V 2 bases short and J 5 bases short, with 7 bases between. CDR3 bases: TGTGCCAGCAGCTTAATCCAGGATAATTCACCCCTCCACTTT. Protein: CASSLIQDNSPLHF.

The chain is built from TRBV5-1 and TRBJ2-7; 7 bases map to TRBD1. After removal of 4 bases from V and 3 bases from J, the junction contained 10 bases not matched to a gene. This CDR3 is 15 amino acids long. CDR1 is SGHRS, CDR2 YFSETQ, per germline. The CDR3 region is CASSPRGRLGYEQYF. The CDR3 DNA reads TGCGCCAGCAGCCCAAGGGGGCGCCTGGGCTACGAGCAGTACTTC. Full variable domain (rest looked up from reference TRBV5-1 and TRBJ2-7): KAGVTQTPRYLIKTRGQQVTLSCSPISGHRSVSWYQQTPGQGLQFLFEYFSETQRNKGNFPGRFSGRQFSNSRSEMNVSTLELGDSALYLCASSPRGRLGYEQYFGPGTRLTVT.

The rearrangement uses TRBV19 and TRBJ1-3, with D unclear. The germline V and J ends were trimmed by 3 bases and 0 bases, with 3 bases remaining between them. The CDR3 totals 13 residues. The germline V gene encodes CDR1 LNHDA and CDR2 SQIVND (reference sequence). For the CDR3, the DNA is TGTGCCAGTAGTATCAGCTCTGGAAACACCATATATTTT. Its protein is CASSISSGNTIYF.

Written as DNA, the CDR3 is TGTGCCAGCAGCCAGCGATCTAGCGGGATAGGGAATGAGCAGTTCTTC. It translates to CASSQRSSGIGNEQFF. The chain links TRBV7-2 to TRBJ2-1, with TRBD2 identical over 9 bases. CDR3 length: 16 amino acids. V was pared by 5 bases and J by 7 bases, with 12 bases of the junction left unmatched. Germline values: CDR1 SGHTA, CDR2 FQGNSA.

The V gene is TRBV2, the J gene TRBJ2-1, with TRBD2 matching 7 bases. CDR1 is SNHLY and CDR2 is FYNNEI in the germline V gene. This CDR3 comprises 16 residues. With 1 base clipped from V and 6 bases from J, the junction kept 9 bases outside the gene matches. CDR3: CASSEDGVAGLNEQFF. DNA of the CDR3: TGTGCCAGCAGTGAAGACGGGGTAGCGGGTCTCAATGAGCAGTTCTTC.

The CDR3 reads CASSLGGREKLFF. The CDR3 DNA reads as TGTGCCAGCAGCTTGGGGGGGCGGGAAAAACTGTTTTTT. V gene TRBV7-2 combines with J gene TRBJ1-4, with a possible D match to TRBD1 (6 bases). Trimming took 3 bases from V and 8 from J, leaving 10 bases between them. This CDR3 comprises 13 residues. Germline V gives CDR1 SGHTA, CDR2 FQGNSA. Filled out from reference TRBV7-2 and TRBJ1-4, the complete variable domain reads GAGVSQSPSNKVTEKGKDVELRCDPISGHTALYWYRQSLGQGLEFLIYFQGNSAPDKSGLPSDRFSAERTGGSVSTLTIQRTQQEDSAVYLCASSLGGREKLFFGSGTQLSVL.

This chain links TRBV6-5 with TRBJ2-7, with D unresolved. Germline CDR1 and CDR2: MNHEY and SVGAGI. The V gene lost 0 bases and the J gene lost 8 bases, with 11 bases spanning the gap. This CDR3 contains 13 residues. The CDR3 sequence is CASSYSNAHKQYF. In DNA form, the CDR3 reads TGTGCCAGCAGTTACTCGAACGCACACAAGCAGTACTTC.

V is TRBV12-3 or TRBV12-4 and J is TRBJ1-2; possibly TRBD1 for D (5 bases). The CDR3 has 13 amino acids. V was clipped by 0 bases and J by 7 bases, with 9 bases between them. The CDR3 sequence is CASSLAREGGYTF. For the CDR3, the DNA is TGTGCCAGCAGTTTAGCCAGGGAGGGTGGCTACACCTTC.

There are a few counts of this clone. V usage is TRBV29-1 and J usage is TRBJ1-2; possibly TRBD1 for D (6 bases). Germline V CDR1 and CDR2: SQVTM, ANQGSEA. V lost 4 bases, J lost 3 bases, and 18 bases lay in between. This CDR3 comprises 15 residues. CDR3 nucleotide sequence: TGCAGCGTTGGGGGGCATGGAGCTGTGGACTATGGCTACACCTTC. Translating it yields CSVGGHGAVDYGYTF.

The chain has TRBV11-3 and TRBJ2-1, with 9 nucleotides matching TRBD2. After removal of 4 bases from V and 2 bases from J, the junction contained 3 bases not matched to a gene. Germline V CDR1 and CDR2: SGHNT, YENEEA. There are 15 residues in the CDR3. For the CDR3, the DNA is TGTGCCAGCAGCTCAATAGCGGGGGCCTACAATGAGCAGTTCTTC. Protein: CASSSIAGAYNEQFF. The full variable domain, with the rest looked up from reference TRBV11-3 and TRBJ2-1, is EAGVVQSPRYKIIEKKQPVAFWCNPISGHNTLYWYLQNLGQGPELLIRYENEEAVDDSQLPKDRFSAERLKGVDSTLKIQPAELGDSAVYLCASSSIAGAYNEQFFGPGTRLTVL.

The chain uses TRBV2 and TRBJ2-7, with TRBD1 identical over 7 bases. The CDR3 is made up of 14 amino acids. Germline V gene lookup returns CDR1 SNHLY and CDR2 FYNNEI. With V trimmed by 5 bases and J by 8 bases, 12 bases remained unmatched. CDR3 region: CASSNSGQPTKQYF. In DNA form, the CDR3 reads TGTGCCAGCAGTAATTCGGGACAGCCTACGAAGCAGTACTTC.

The chain employs TRBV27 and TRBJ1-5; D unclear. From germline, CDR1 is MNHEY and CDR2 SMNVEV (reference sequence). Trimming pared 1 base from V and 2 bases from J, leaving 3 bases between. This CDR3 spans 13 amino acids. The CDR3 nucleotides read TGTGCCAGCAGTTTATTAGGCAATCAGCCCCAGCATTTT. Protein product: CASSLLGNQPQHF.

J is TRBJ2-7 and V is TRBV27; 10 nucleotides match TRBD1. The CDR3 covers 13 residues. The germline V gene has CDR1 MNHEY and CDR2 SMNVEV (reference sequence). The V gene end was trimmed by 6 bases and the J gene end by 6 bases; junction bases not matched to a gene: 5. The CDR3 is CASRGTGALEQYF. The CDR3 DNA reads TGTGCCAGCAGGGGGACAGGGGCTCTCGAGCAGTACTTC.

V usage is TRBV12-3 or TRBV12-4 and J usage is TRBJ1-1, with D possibly matching TRBD1 (5 bases). Trimming shortened V by 7 bases and J by 4 bases, and 10 bases separated the two germline ends. The CDR3 length is 12 residues. CDR3 in amino acids: CASTLGGTEAFF. The CDR3 DNA reads TGTGCCAGCACCCTGGGGGGCACTGAAGCTTTCTTT.

The chain couples TRBV3-1 (or the pseudogene TRBV3-2) to TRBJ2-5; D gene unclear. The V gene's germline CDR1 is LGHDT and CDR2 YNNKEL (reference sequence). With 0 bases removed from V and 4 bases from J, the gap between germline ends came to 15 bases. The CDR3 runs 16 residues. CDR3 sequence (DNA): TGTGCCAGCAGCCAAGATACGGCTAGAGGTCGAGAGACCCAGTACTTC. This translates into CASSQDTARGRETQYF.

V and J are TRBV28 and TRBJ1-2; a possible D gene is TRBD1 (5 bases). V dropped 7 bases and J dropped 6 bases, with 9 bases sitting between them. This CDR3 region has 11 residues. In germline, CDR1 is MDHEN, CDR2 SYDVKM. The CDR3 region has the DNA TGTGCCAGCAATGGGGGGAATGGCTACACCTTC. Protein: CASNGGNGYTF.

The CDR3, as DNA: TGTGCCACCAGTGATAGTGGGACAGGGAAATACGAGCAGTACTTC. It specifies CATSDSGTGKYEQYF. This chain joins TRBV24-1 and TRBJ2-7; 9 positions agree with TRBD1. J gave up 4 bases and V 3 bases, and 6 bases lay outside the gene matches. Germline V gives CDR1 KGHDR, CDR2 SFDVKD. The length of the CDR3 is 15 residues.

This sequence joins TRBV5-1 and TRBJ2-7; TRBD2 is a possible D gene (5 bases). The CDR3 sequence is 14 residues long. Per the germline V gene, CDR1 is SGHRS and CDR2 is YFSETQ. Trimming cost V 4 bases and J 7 bases, with 18 bases left between them. CDR3 in DNA: TGCGCCAGCAGCCCACCCTCGGGGTCGGGTGAGCAGTACTTC. Its translation is CASSPPSGSGEQYF.

The chain combines TRBV6-5 with TRBJ1-4; D is ambiguous. V dropped 10 bases and J dropped 6 bases, with 9 bases sitting between them. This CDR3 has 11 residues. Germline V gene sequence: CDR1 MNHEY, CDR2 SVGAGI. The CDR3, as DNA: TGTGCCAACTCGTTCTATGAAAAACTGTTTTTT. Translating gives CANSFYEKLFF.

V usage is TRBV27 and J usage is TRBJ1-5; D is ambiguous. V lost 6 bases and J 4 bases, leaving 16 bases between the germline ends. In germline, CDR1 is MNHEY, CDR2 SMNVEV (reference sequence). The CDR3 has 15 amino acids. CDR3 region: CASRPGNLGNQPQHF. The CDR3 coding sequence is TGTGCCAGCAGGCCCGGGAACCTCGGGAATCAGCCCCAGCATTTT.

The chain uses TRBV9 and TRBJ1-4, with TRBD1 matching over 9 bases. CDR1 is SGDLS, CDR2 YYNGEE, per germline. This CDR3 region has 16 residues. The V and J ends lost 0 bases and 4 bases, in that order; junction bases with no gene match: 4. In DNA form, the CDR3 reads TGTGCCAGCAGCGTAGGGGACAGGGCCCATAATGAAAAACTGTTTTTT. Translated, it gives CASSVGDRAHNEKLFF. The whole variable domain, remainder taken from reference TRBV9 and TRBJ1-4, is DSGVTQTPKHLITATGQRVTLRCSPRSGDLSVYWYQQSLDQGLQFLIQYYNGEERAKGNILERFSAQQFPDLHSELNLSSLELGDSALYFCASSVGDRAHNEKLFFGSGTQLSVL.

V is TRBV3-1 (or the pseudogene TRBV3-2) and J is TRBJ2-5, with 11 positions matching TRBD2. The CDR3 sequence is 15 residues long. J was trimmed by 3 bases and V by 4 bases; bases with no gene match: 4. CDR1 is LGHDT and CDR2 is YNNKEL in the germline V gene (reference sequence). CDR3 in DNA: TGTGCCAGCAGCCGGACTAGCGGGTGGAAAGAGACCCAGTACTTC. Translated: CASSRTSGWKETQYF.

The rearrangement joins TRBV9 to TRBJ2-1; 10 nucleotides agree with TRBD2. Unmatched junction bases numbered 5, after V lost 3 bases and J lost 8 bases. The CDR3 length is 14 residues. Germline V gene sequence: CDR1 SGDLS, CDR2 YYNGEE. CDR3 coding DNA: TGTGCCAGCAGCGCGGCTAGCGGGAGCTATGAGCAGTTCTTC. This codes for CASSAASGSYEQFF. The whole variable domain, filled in from reference TRBV9 and TRBJ2-1, reads DSGVTQTPKHLITATGQRVTLRCSPRSGDLSVYWYQQSLDQGLQFLIQYYNGEERAKGNILERFSAQQFPDLHSELNLSSLELGDSALYFCASSAASGSYEQFFGPGTRLTVL.